The 27 T cell receptor beta chains below were found in one sample sequenced in a study of T-cell reconstitution after alpha-beta-depleted transplantation in children. Unique molecular identifiers were incorporated during preparation of the TCRbeta library. MiXCR was run by TCRdb on the PCR reads, yielding one entry per CDR3 protein. This table holds over 450,000 distinct CDR3 sequences, approximately 10% found once. Source: PBMCs, taken before TCRalphabeta/CD19-depleted stem cell transplant. Source of these receptors: a child aged 2-15 years with inherited bone marrow failure, due to receive a stem cell transplant.

On this clonotype: With a much larger clone just one base away, this may be a read error. This chain joins TRBV11-2 and TRBJ2-7; D may be TRBD2 (7 bases). V lost 4 bases and J lost 2, with 15 bases in between. The germline gives CDR1 SGHAT, CDR2 FQNNGV. CDR3 size: 15 residues. The CDR3 spells CASSSGASGTYEQYF. The CDR3 region has the DNA TGTGCCAGCAGCTCAGGGGCTAGCGGAACCTACGAGCAGTACTTC.

This clonotype was found a few times. The CDR3: CASTLTSGRAHEQYF. Written as DNA, the CDR3 is TGTGCCAGCACCCTAACTAGCGGGAGGGCCCACGAGCAGTACTTC. The J gene is TRBJ2-7, the V gene TRBV2, with 13 bases identical to TRBD2. Germline V gene sequence: CDR1 SNHLY, CDR2 FYNNEI. The CDR3 is made up of 15 amino acids. Losses at the gene ends were 7 bases for V and 5 bases for J; bases not matched to a gene: 8. Together with reference TRBV2 and TRBJ2-7, the CDR3 gives the full variable domain: EPEVTQTPSHQVTQMGQEVILRCVPISNHLYFYWYRQILGQKVEFLVSFYNNEISEKSEIFDDQFSVERPDGSNFTLKIRSTKLEDSAMYFCASTLTSGRAHEQYFGPGTRLTVT.

This clonotype was observed a few times. The chain is built from TRBV5-1 and TRBJ2-7; 14 bases match TRBD2. Unmatched junction bases numbered 11, after V lost 0 bases and J lost 3 bases. Germline assignment: CDR1 SGHRS and CDR2 YFSETQ. CDR3 length: 19 residues. Here the CDR3 DNA reads TGCGCCAGCAGCTTGGGGACTAGCGGGAGGCTCCCAGCCGGCTACGAGCAGTACTTC. This encodes CASSLGTSGRLPAGYEQYF.

This clonotype was detected ten times or more. J is TRBJ2-7 and V is TRBV6-1; D could derive from TRBD1 or TRBD2 (5 bases each). Germline-derived CDR1 and CDR2 are MNHNS and SASEGT. There are 14 residues in the CDR3. V lost 8 bases, J lost 4 bases, and 18 bases lay in between. The CDR3 spells CASAMGDSIYEQYF. In nucleotides, the CDR3 is TGTGCCAGCGCTATGGGGGATTCGATTTACGAGCAGTACTTC.

This clonotype was seen a few times. The chain combines TRBV4-1 with TRBJ2-7, with 8 bases lining up with TRBD2. V was clipped by 2 bases and J by 1 base; unmatched bases: 7. In germline, CDR1 is MGHRA, CDR2 YSYEKL. The CDR3 totals 16 residues. CDR3 region: CASSQLPGLVSYEQYF. In DNA, the CDR3 is TGCGCCAGCAGCCAATTACCGGGACTAGTGTCCTACGAGCAGTACTTC.

This clonotype was seen ten or more times. This chain uses TRBV16 with TRBJ1-2; possible D gene TRBD1, 5 bases. The germline V and J ends were trimmed by 4 bases and 4 bases, with 16 bases remaining between them. Germline V gene data show CDR1 as KGHSY and CDR2 as FQNENV. CDR3 length: 15 residues. The CDR3 here is CASSPYKRQTYGYTF. Written as DNA, the CDR3 is TGTGCCAGCAGCCCTTATAAGCGACAGACCTATGGCTACACCTTC.

This clonotype occurred many times. The J gene is TRBJ2-1, the V gene TRBV20-1; TRBD2 is a possible D gene (5 bases). This CDR3 contains 12 residues. Germline-derived CDR1 and CDR2 are DFQATT and SNEGSKA (reference sequence). Trimming removed 4 bases at V and 7 bases at J, with 11 bases between. CDR3 amino acids: CSAMVAPNEQFF. The CDR3 DNA is TGCAGTGCTATGGTAGCGCCAAATGAGCAGTTCTTC.

This clonotype was seen repeatedly, ten times or more. V and J are TRBV10-3 and TRBJ2-7; possibly TRBD2 for D (7 bases). The germline V gene encodes CDR1 ENHRY and CDR2 SYGVKD. CDR3 size: 11 residues. V gave up 10 bases and J gave up 7 bases, with 14 bases separating them. In nucleotides, the CDR3 is TGTGCCACAAAAGGGGGGGAAGAGCAGTACTTC. As protein: CATKGGEEQYF.

The table lists this clonotype with a few counts. The rearrangement joins TRBV7-8 to TRBJ2-7; 13 nucleotides agree with TRBD2. The CDR3 consists of 19 residues. In germline, CDR1 is SGHVS, CDR2 FQNEAQ. V lost 5 bases to trimming and J lost 6 bases; unmatched junction nucleotides: 19. The CDR3 DNA reads TGTGCCAGCAGCCATGATAGACTAGCGGGAGGTTGGGTTGCCCTCGAGCAGTACTTC. Translated, it gives CASSHDRLAGGWVALEQYF.

This clonotype has only a few counts. The CDR3 loop reads CASTPYGVMDTEAFF. CDR3 DNA: TGTGCCAGCACCCCTTACGGGGTAATGGACACTGAAGCTTTCTTT. The V gene is TRBV12-3 or TRBV12-4, the J gene TRBJ1-1, with unresolved D. The CDR3 has 15 amino acids. V was pared by 7 bases and J by 3 bases, with 18 bases between.

This clonotype was seen at least ten times. The gene calls are TRBV5-1 and TRBJ2-3; TRBD1 matches 8 bases. Germline V gene lookup returns CDR1 SGHRS and CDR2 YFSETQ. V lost 3 bases, J lost 3 bases, and 9 bases stayed unmatched. The CDR3 sequence is 16 residues long. The CDR3 DNA follows: TGCGCCAGCAGCTCAACCCTCGGGACAGGAACAGATACGCAGTATTTT. The encoded protein is CASSSTLGTGTDTQYF.

This clonotype was observed many times. The chain is built from TRBV6-5 and TRBJ1-4; 8 bases fit TRBD1. The CDR3 is made up of 15 amino acids. Germline V CDR1 and CDR2: MNHEY, SVGAGI. With 2 bases clipped from V and 10 bases from J, the junction kept 9 bases outside the gene matches. The CDR3 coding sequence is TGTGCCAGCAGTTACCGTATCGGACAGGGTCGAAAACTGTTTTTT. The encoded protein is CASSYRIGQGRKLFF.

This clonotype was counted at least ten times. The V gene is TRBV20-1, the J gene TRBJ2-1; 9 nucleotides line up with TRBD2. CDR3 length: 15 residues. V was pared by 3 bases and J by 7 bases, with 10 bases of the junction left unmatched. CDR1 is DFQATT and CDR2 is SNEGSKA in the germline V gene (reference sequence). Here the CDR3 reads CSARSPGLALNEQFF. In DNA, the CDR3 is TGCAGTGCTAGGTCTCCGGGACTAGCCTTAAATGAGCAGTTCTTC.

To note about this clonotype: It may be a read error: a sequence one base away is much more abundant. The chain recombines TRBV27 with TRBJ2-1, with unresolved D. V lost 4 bases and J lost 6, with 10 bases in between. The CDR3 loop spans 13 amino acids. Germline CDR1 and CDR2: MNHEY and SMNVEV (reference sequence). The CDR3: CASSSSFTNEQFF. The CDR3 DNA sequence: TGTGCCAGCAGTTCATCTTTCACCAATGAGCAGTTCTTC.

At least ten counts were recorded for this clonotype. The chain uses TRBV6-5 and TRBJ2-5, with a weak D call TRBD1 (5 bases). This CDR3 comprises 13 residues. Germline V lookup: CDR1 MNHEY, CDR2 SVGAGI. Trimming took off 4 bases at V and 4 bases at J, with 10 bases between the two ends. CDR3 nucleotides: TGTGCCAGCAGTTCGGACAACGGAGAGACCCAGTACTTC. Protein product: CASSSDNGETQYF.

This clonotype was counted ten times or more. The chain recombines TRBV7-7 with TRBJ2-5; D is possibly TRBD2 (5 bases). Germline assignment: CDR1 SSHAT and CDR2 FNYEAQ (reference sequence). This CDR3 contains 19 residues. Trimming stripped 0 bases from V and 1 base from J, with 21 bases between. This CDR3 is CASSLAPSWERTLQETQYF. CDR3 bases: TGTGCCAGCAGCTTAGCGCCGTCCTGGGAGCGGACCCTCCAAGAGACCCAGTACTTC.

This clonotype has ten or more counts. The chain links TRBV5-1 to TRBJ2-7, with D perhaps TRBD1 (5 bases). CDR1 and CDR2 (germline): SGHRS, YFSETQ. The length of the CDR3 is 14 residues. Trimming left V 0 bases short and J 5 bases short, with 12 bases between. The CDR3 nucleotides read TGCGCCAGCAGCTTGGCCGGCAGGGCCCACGAGCAGTACTTC. This translates into CASSLAGRAHEQYF.

There are many counts of this clonotype. The chain combines TRBV20-1 with TRBJ1-2; D gene unclear. Trimming pared 4 bases from V and 2 bases from J, leaving 11 bases between. Per the germline V gene, CDR1 is DFQATT and CDR2 is SNEGSKA (reference sequence). This CDR3 comprises 13 residues. Here the CDR3 reads CSATRLGNYGYTF. CDR3 in DNA: TGCAGTGCTACTAGACTCGGAAACTATGGCTACACCTTC.

This clonotype was recorded at least ten times. CDR3 in amino acids: CASSLGRANTEAFF. CDR3 in DNA: TGTGCCAGCAGTTTAGGACGGGCGAACACTGAAGCTTTCTTT. V is TRBV27 and J is TRBJ1-1; D ambiguous. CDR3 size: 14 residues. Trimming removed 2 bases from V and 1 base from J, with 8 bases in between. Germline-derived CDR1 and CDR2 are MNHEY and SMNVEV (reference sequence).

This clonotype was observed a few times. CDR3: CASSSHLAGVNTDTQYF. The CDR3 nucleotides are TGTGCCAGCAGCTCACACCTAGCGGGAGTGAACACAGATACGCAGTATTTT. This chain joins TRBV7-2 and TRBJ2-3; TRBD2 agrees at 10 bases. Germline CDR1 and CDR2: SGHTA and FQGNSA. J was trimmed by 2 bases and V by 4 bases; bases with no gene match: 9. The CDR3 runs to 17 residues.

This clonotype was recorded at least ten times. The chain couples TRBV12-3 or TRBV12-4 to TRBJ2-2; 10 nucleotides line up with TRBD2. CDR3 length equals 15 residues. V shed 8 bases, J shed 0 bases, and the junction held 3 bases outside the gene matches. CDR3 sequence: CASRTSGPNTGELFF. In nucleotides, the CDR3 is TGTGCCAGCCGGACTAGCGGACCGAACACCGGGGAGCTGTTTTTT.

The rearrangement links TRBV27 to TRBJ2-7; D might be TRBD2 (6 bases). Germline loops: CDR1 MNHEY, CDR2 SMNVEV (reference sequence). V was trimmed by 6 bases and J by 6 bases, leaving 18 bases between them. The CDR3 consists of 14 residues. This CDR3 is CASRNRLGRGEQYF. The CDR3 nucleotides read TGTGCCAGCAGAAACCGACTAGGTCGCGGCGAGCAGTACTTC.

This clonotype has ten or more counts. This chain links TRBV11-2 with TRBJ2-3; 9 bases map to TRBD2. V dropped 5 bases and J dropped 4; count of bases not matched to a gene: 10. Germline CDR1 reads SGHAT; CDR2 reads FQNNGV. This CDR3 spans 16 amino acids. The CDR3 DNA follows: TGTGCCAGCAGCCCATACTGGGCGGGAGGGGCAGATACGCAGTATTTT. Protein sequence: CASSPYWAGGADTQYF.

This clonotype was seen ten or more times. The chain couples TRBV27 to TRBJ2-5, with 7 nucleotides matching TRBD2. Unmatched junction bases numbered 11, after V lost 3 bases and J lost 7 bases. The CDR3 sequence is 15 residues long. Germline CDR1 MNHEY, CDR2 SMNVEV (reference sequence). CDR3 region: CASSFAPGLPSTQYF. The CDR3, as DNA: TGTGCCAGCAGTTTCGCACCGGGACTACCTTCGACCCAGTACTTC.

There are many counts of this clonotype. J is TRBJ2-7 and V is TRBV20-1; the D gene is possibly TRBD2 (6 bases). CDR1 and CDR2 from the germline V gene are DFQATT and SNEGSKA (reference sequence). This CDR3 has 13 residues. The ends were cut back, 6 bases at V and 0 bases at J, with 12 bases in the middle. CDR3: CSAAGLLSYEQYF. CDR3 coding DNA: TGCAGTGCGGCGGGACTGCTCTCCTACGAGCAGTACTTC.

This clonotype occurred a few times. The V gene is TRBV28, the J gene TRBJ2-4; D might be TRBD1 (7 bases). This CDR3 is built from 17 residues. Trimming left V 6 bases short and J 8 bases short, with 26 bases between. Per the germline V gene, CDR1 is MDHEN and CDR2 is SYDVKM. The CDR3 region is CASRTYRGYQGGDIQYF. CDR3 DNA sequence: TGTGCCAGCAGAACATACAGGGGCTACCAAGGAGGGGACATTCAGTACTTC.

This clonotype was detected many times. The gene calls are TRBV6-1 and TRBJ1-6, with D perhaps TRBD1 (5 bases). The CDR3 loop spans 15 amino acids. Germline CDR1 MNHNS, CDR2 SASEGT. V lost 4 bases and J lost 5, with 12 bases in between. As DNA, the CDR3 is TGTGCCAGCAGTGTAAGGGACGGACATAATTCACCCCTCCACTTT. It yields the protein CASSVRDGHNSPLHF.